The clone carrying this T cell receptor beta chain appeared many times. Its antigen is currently unknown. Across 18 months, stable Graves' hyperthyroidism was marked by no progression to ophthalmopathy. Clinical symptoms, serum thyroxine and TRAb, thyroid ultrasound and orbital computed tomography together formed the diagnostic basis. TCR beta CDR3 sequences were amplified from RNA transcripts. Researchers ran a first-round RT-PCR on the TCR CDR3 using the HTBI primer set. TCRdb redid the calling of the multiplex PCR reads with MiXCR, one entry per CDR3 protein. The data contain more than 350,000 distinct CDR3 sequences, about 15% of them singletons. These data belong to a study of T cells in Graves' hyperthyroidism and ophthalmopathy. Study-wide results and limits: Most expanded thyroid clonotypes above 0.001 recurred in blood.

Trimming pared 6 bases from V and 9 bases from J, leaving 19 bases between. In germline, CDR1 is MDHEN, CDR2 SYDVKM. The length of the CDR3 is 14 residues. This TCR derives from a woman aged 25 to 39 with Graves' hyperthyroidism. V is TRBV28 and J is TRBJ2-3; possibly TRBD2 for D (5 bases). Sequenced material: blood. This chain's CDR3 is CASRQRPKEGTQYF. CDR3 sequence (DNA): TGTGCCAGCAGGCAACGGCCCAAAGAGGGAACGCAGTATTTT.